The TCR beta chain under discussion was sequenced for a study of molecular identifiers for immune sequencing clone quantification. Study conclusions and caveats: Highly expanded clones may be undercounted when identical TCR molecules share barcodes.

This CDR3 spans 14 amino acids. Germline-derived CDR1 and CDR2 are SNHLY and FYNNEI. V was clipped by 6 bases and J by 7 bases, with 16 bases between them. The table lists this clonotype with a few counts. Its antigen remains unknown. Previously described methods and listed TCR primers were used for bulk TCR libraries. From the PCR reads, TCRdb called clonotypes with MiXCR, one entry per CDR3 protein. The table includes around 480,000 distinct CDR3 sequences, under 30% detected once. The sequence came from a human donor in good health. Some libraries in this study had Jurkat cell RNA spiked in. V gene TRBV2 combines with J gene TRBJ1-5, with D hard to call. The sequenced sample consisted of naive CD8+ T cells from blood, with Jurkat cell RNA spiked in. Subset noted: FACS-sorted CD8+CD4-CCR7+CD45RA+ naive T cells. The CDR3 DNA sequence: TGTGCCAGCAGCCCCATTATCCCCGAACAGCCCCAGCATTTT. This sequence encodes CASSPIIPEQPQHF.